The 6 T cell receptor beta chains reported below all come from one sample, sequenced in a study of T cell clonality in common variable immunodeficiency (dated by TCRdb to about 2015). Receptor libraries were prepared by the immunoSEQ multiplex PCR assay. TCRdb provides this immuneACCESS table in a form limited to in-frame rearrangements. Some clones are lacking; in checked studies, under half of them reflect an unresolved V gene, and why the rest are absent is not known. This sample is represented by about 31,000 clones, with no singletons among them. The top ten clonotypes cover 3.8% of the sample. Source material: peripheral blood mononuclear cells. These receptors were taken from a person between 18 and 75 years old in good health.

This clone was recorded many times. The sequence runs out 3 residues before the end of the CDR3; the remainder is reconstructed from the germline J gene. This chain joins TRBV18 and TRBJ2-3; perhaps TRBD1 as D (5 bases). Trimming stripped 3 bases from V and 0 bases from J, with 10 bases between. CDR1 and CDR2 (germline): KGHSH, LQKENI. The CDR3 spans 15 residues. The CDR3 reads CASSPDSFSTDTQYF. The sequenced part of the CDR3 DNA is TGTGCCAGCTCACCTGACAGTTTTAGCACAGATACG.

This clone was counted at least ten times. The sequence runs out 3 residues before the end of the CDR3; the remainder is reconstructed from the germline J gene. The chain employs TRBV18 and TRBJ1-1; a possible D gene is TRBD1 (5 bases). Between the trimmed V and J ends, which lost 4 bases and 3 bases, there was a span of 9 bases. Germline V gene data show CDR1 as KGHSH and CDR2 as LQKENI. The CDR3 is 13 residues long. The covered CDR3 bases are TGTGCCAGCTCACAGGGGATAGACACTGAA. It encodes CASSQGIDTE. The whole CDR3 reads CASSQGIDTEAFF.

This clone showed up many times. The read comes to an end 3 residues before the CDR3 does, leaving the germline J gene to fill in the end. This chain uses TRBV20-1 with TRBJ1-1, with TRBD1 matching 7 bases. The length of the CDR3 is 15 residues. Losses at the gene ends were 3 bases for V and 3 bases for J; bases not matched to a gene: 10. Germline values: CDR1 DFQATT, CDR2 SNEGSKA (reference sequence). CDR3 residues: CSASDQGDAHTEAFF. CDR3 bases read: TGCAGTGCTAGTGATCAGGGGGATGCGCACACTGAA.

This clone was recorded at least ten times. The CDR3 extends 3 residues past the end of the read, so its final part is completed from the germline J gene. The genes are TRBV7-2 and TRBJ1-6; 7 bases map to TRBD1. The V and J ends lost 5 bases and 8 bases, in that order; junction bases with no gene match: 9. Germline V lookup: CDR1 SGHTA, CDR2 FQGNSA. The CDR3 sequence is 15 residues long. The CDR3 loop is CASSVRQGAYSPLHF. The CDR3 DNA, read in part, is TGTGCCAGCAGCGTCCGACAGGGAGCGTATTCACCC.

This clone was seen repeatedly, ten times or more. The read ends 3 residues early relative to the CDR3; the germline J gene fills the gap. This chain uses TRBV20-1 with TRBJ1-4; 7 nucleotides line up with TRBD1. CDR3 length equals 16 residues. J lost 7 bases, V lost 3 bases, and 14 bases had no gene match. Per the germline V gene, CDR1 is DFQATT and CDR2 is SNEGSKA (reference sequence). Here the CDR3 reads CSARATGAQRTEKLFF. The part of the CDR3 DNA that was read is TGCAGTGCTAGGGCCACAGGGGCCCAAAGGACTGAAAAA.

The table lists this clone with a few counts. The read ends 3 residues before the CDR3 terminus; that terminus is restored from the germline J gene. The rearrangement joins TRBV7-9 to TRBJ2-1; D may be TRBD2 (7 bases). The CDR3 loop spans 15 amino acids. The V gene lost 1 base and the J gene lost 6 bases, with 13 bases spanning the gap. Germline V gene sequence: CDR1 SEHNR, CDR2 FQNEAQ (reference sequence). The covered CDR3 bases are TGTGCCAGCAGCTTAGGGGGAGGGGGGGGCAATGAG. Its protein product is CASSLGGGGGNE. Given in full, the CDR3 is CASSLGGGGGNEQFF.